What follows is one T cell receptor (beta chain) and its context. Random hexamers were used to reverse transcribe the RNA input (about 0.5 to 1 ug). TCRdb called the immunoSEQ multiplex PCR reads again in MiXCR, with one record for every CDR3 protein. This table has 75,000 or so distinct CDR3 sequences, 90% to 95% appearing once. The data belong to a study of CD8 T cells in Susac syndrome. Germline CDR1 SQVTM, CDR2 ANQGSEA. Losses at the gene ends were 4 bases for V and 7 bases for J; bases not matched to a gene: 5. The CDR3 spans 12 residues. The gene calls are TRBV29-1 and TRBJ1-2, with 8 bases matching TRBD1. Sample: CD8+ T cells from PBMCs. This clonotype originated in a human donor with Susac syndrome. The CDR3 nucleotides are TGCAGCGTTGCGGGGACAGGTTGTGGCTACACCTTC. This sequence encodes CSVAGTGCGYTF.